The 3 T cell receptor beta chains below all came from one sample that was sequenced in a study of OX40 agonist ivuxolimab in advanced cancers. This table comes from immunoSEQ multiplex PCR, and its TCRdb copy is limited to in-frame clones, with some not included. The top ten clones hold about 2.2% of a sample with 50,000 to 70,000 clones, 80% to 90% of them seen once. Here the sequenced sample was CD4+ or CD8+ T cells sorted from blood, taken in a trial of the OX40 agonist ivuxolimab. These TCRs come from an adult with an advanced solid tumor such as melanoma, head and neck, liver or kidney cancer.

The V and J genes are TRBV6-1 and TRBJ1-5; 7 bases line up with TRBD1. Unmatched junction bases numbered 9, after V lost 6 bases and J lost 4 bases. Germline V lookup: CDR1 MNHNS, CDR2 SASEGT. CDR3 length: 15 residues. The CDR3 sequence is CASRDGTVANQPQHF. Here the CDR3 DNA reads TGTGCCAGCAGAGATGGGACAGTCGCAAATCAGCCCCAGCATTTT.

The chain is built from TRBV20-1 and TRBJ2-7, with D possibly TRBD1 on 6 matching bases. Trimming took off 5 bases at V and 4 bases at J, with 9 bases between the two ends. The length of the CDR3 is 11 residues. Germline lookup yields CDR1 DFQATT and CDR2 SNEGSKA (reference sequence). The DNA for the CDR3 is TGCAGTGCTGGAACAGGGTACGAGCAGTACTTC. Translation gives CSAGTGYEQYF.

Only one count was recorded for this clone. The V call is TRBV27, the J call TRBJ1-6; 8 bases match TRBD1. Germline lookup yields CDR1 MNHEY and CDR2 SMNVEV (reference sequence). This CDR3 is 15 amino acids long. The junction had 10 bases not matched to a gene; V was cut back by 0 bases and J by 15 bases. The DNA for the CDR3 is TGTGCCAGCAGTTTATCGTCCAGGGGGCTATGGGGCCTCCACTTT. Translated, it gives CASSLSSRGLWGLHF.